This entry lists 23 T cell receptor beta chains sequenced from one sample in a study of cytomegalovirus exposure and HLA in healthy donors. Researchers ran the PCR with 60 Vbeta and 13 Jbeta primers. This table comes from immunoSEQ multiplex PCR, and its TCRdb copy is limited to in-frame clones, with some not included. The table includes about 160,000 clones, more than 80% detected once. Sequenced material: PBMCs. The receptors here all came from a woman aged 25 to 39 in good health and CMV-seropositive.

This sequence joins TRBV6-1 and TRBJ1-5; 7 positions agree with TRBD1. This CDR3 comprises 13 residues. V was clipped by 5 bases and J by 4 bases; unmatched bases: 2. Germline CDR1 and CDR2: MNHNS and SASEGT. The DNA of the CDR3 is TGTGCCAGCAGTCGGGACAGTAATCAGCCCCAGCATTTT. This codes for CASSRDSNQPQHF.

The chain has TRBV6-6 and TRBJ1-5; 8 nucleotides match TRBD1. Per germline, CDR1 MNHNY and CDR2 SVGAGI (reference sequence). J gave up 0 bases and V 7 bases, and 8 bases lay outside the gene matches. The CDR3 loop spans 16 amino acids. Here the CDR3 reads CASTSGQVYSNQPQHF. The DNA for the CDR3 is TGTGCCAGCACGTCGGGACAGGTCTATAGCAATCAGCCCCAGCATTTT.

The J gene is TRBJ2-7, the V gene TRBV7-8; 13 bases align to TRBD2. CDR3 length equals 18 residues. CDR1 is SGHVS and CDR2 is FQNEAQ in the germline V gene. Trimming removed 3 bases from V and 3 bases from J; junction bases left unmatched: 11. The CDR3 coding sequence is TGTGCCAGCAGCTTTGGACTAGCGGGGGCCGAGGGGGACTACGAGCAGTACTTC. It yields the protein CASSFGLAGAEGDYEQYF.

This chain links TRBV2 with TRBJ1-4; possibly TRBD1 for D (5 bases). This CDR3 is built from 14 residues. Looked up from germline, CDR1 is SNHLY and CDR2 is FYNNEI. V lost 3 bases and J 7 bases, leaving 12 bases between the germline ends. CDR3 bases: TGTGCCAGCAGTGACGTCAGGGAGGTTGAAAAACTGTTTTTT. Its translation: CASSDVREVEKLFF.

This clone occurred a few times. The chain joins TRBV2 to TRBJ2-3; 9 nucleotides line up with TRBD2. The CDR3 has 17 residues. Germline CDR1 SNHLY, CDR2 FYNNEI. V lost 2 bases and J lost 2; bases outside the gene matches: 8. CDR3 sequence: CASSEQWRGGDTDTQYF. The CDR3 nucleotides are TGTGCCAGCAGTGAACAGTGGCGCGGGGGGGACACAGATACGCAGTATTTT.

V and J are TRBV7-2 and TRBJ2-7; TRBD1 matches at 11 bases. Germline V CDR1 and CDR2: SGHTA, FQGNSA. V shed 1 base and J 4 bases; nucleotides not matched to a gene: 6. The CDR3 has 16 residues. CDR3 coding DNA: TGTGCCAGCAGCTTAGATCAGGGGACAGGGGGTTACGAGCAGTACTTC. Protein sequence: CASSLDQGTGGYEQYF.

The gene calls are TRBV29-1 and TRBJ1-2, with 11 bases lining up with TRBD1. V lost 5 bases to trimming and J lost 7 bases; unmatched junction nucleotides: 9. CDR1 and CDR2 from the germline V gene are SQVTM and ANQGSEA. This CDR3 is 14 amino acids long. The CDR3 nucleotides are TGCAGCGTTCGGGACAGGGGGGAATGGAGTGGCTACACCTTC. Protein: CSVRDRGEWSGYTF. The variable domain in full, completed from reference TRBV29-1 and TRBJ1-2, reads SAVISQKPSRDICQRGTSLTIQCQVDSQVTMMFWYRQQPGQSLTLIATANQGSEATYESGFVIDKFPISRPNLTFSTLTVSNMSPEDSSIYLCSVRDRGEWSGYTFGSGTRLTVV.

The chain has TRBV11-2 and TRBJ1-2; D is perhaps TRBD1 (6 bases). Germline loops: CDR1 SGHAT, CDR2 FQNNGV. V gave up 0 bases and J gave up 5 bases, with 10 bases separating them. The CDR3 is made up of 14 amino acids. CDR3 protein: CASSLEQGNYGYTF. CDR3 DNA sequence: TGTGCCAGCAGCTTAGAACAGGGAAATTATGGCTACACCTTC. The whole variable domain, filled in from reference TRBV11-2 and TRBJ1-2, reads EAGVAQSPRYKIIEKRQSVAFWCNPISGHATLYWYQQILGQGPKLLIQFQNNGVVDDSQLPKDRFSAERLKGVDSTLKIQPAKLEDSAVYLCASSLEQGNYGYTFGSGTRLTVV.

The rearrangement uses TRBV19 and TRBJ1-5, with D possibly being TRBD1 (5 bases). This CDR3 has 17 amino acids. Trimming stripped 4 bases from V and 1 base from J, with 17 bases between. CDR1 is LNHDA, CDR2 SQIVND, per germline (reference sequence). The chain's CDR3 is CASSTDSLRRSNQPQHF. The CDR3 DNA follows: TGTGCCAGTAGTACCGACAGTTTACGCAGGAGCAATCAGCCCCAGCATTTT.

The V and J genes are TRBV9 and TRBJ2-2; D gene uncertain. Trimming left V 0 bases short and J 6 bases short, with 9 bases between. Germline V lookup: CDR1 SGDLS, CDR2 YYNGEE. This CDR3 comprises 14 residues. The CDR3: CASSVGRGAGELFF. Here the CDR3 DNA reads TGTGCCAGCAGCGTAGGGCGAGGCGCCGGGGAGCTGTTTTTT.

The rearrangement links TRBV2 to TRBJ1-5; 7 bases are shared with TRBD1. V dropped 7 bases and J dropped 6; count of bases not matched to a gene: 15. The CDR3 spans 16 residues. The germline V gene encodes CDR1 SNHLY and CDR2 FYNNEI. The CDR3 here is CASTQMTGQTGQPQHF. Written as DNA, the CDR3 is TGTGCCAGCACCCAAATGACAGGGCAAACGGGTCAGCCCCAGCATTTT. The complete variable domain, with remaining parts taken from reference TRBV2 and TRBJ1-5, reads EPEVTQTPSHQVTQMGQEVILRCVPISNHLYFYWYRQILGQKVEFLVSFYNNEISEKSEIFDDQFSVERPDGSNFTLKIRSTKLEDSAMYFCASTQMTGQTGQPQHFGDGTRLSIL.

This CDR3 reads CASSLEGSLRGTEAFF. CDR3 coding DNA: TGCGCCAGCAGCCTAGAAGGCTCACTAAGAGGCACTGAAGCTTTCTTT. The J gene is TRBJ1-1, the V gene TRBV4-1; D gene ambiguous. This CDR3 comprises 16 residues. V was cut by 4 bases and J by 4 bases, with 19 bases left in between. CDR1 is MGHRA, CDR2 YSYEKL, per germline.

The V and J genes are TRBV14 and TRBJ1-5; D might be TRBD1 (6 bases). Germline V lookup: CDR1 SGHDN, CDR2 FVKESK. This CDR3 region has 13 residues. Trimming stripped 0 bases from V and 11 bases from J, with 11 bases between. CDR3 in amino acids: CASSQDARGSQHF. The CDR3 DNA sequence: TGTGCCAGCAGCCAAGATGCCAGGGGTTCCCAGCATTTT.

V is TRBV5-1 and J is TRBJ1-2, with D perhaps TRBD1 (5 bases). Germline V gene data show CDR1 as SGHRS and CDR2 as YFSETQ. The V and J ends lost 2 bases and 0 bases respectively, with 14 bases between them. This CDR3 region has 16 residues. DNA of the CDR3: TGCGCCAGCAGCTTTATGGGGCAGGTTGCTAACTATGGCTACACCTTC. It is translated as CASSFMGQVANYGYTF.

The chain couples TRBV19 to TRBJ1-1; 9 nucleotides match TRBD1. This CDR3 spans 15 amino acids. Trimming at V came to 5 bases and at J to 5 bases, leaving 9 bases not matched to a gene. Germline V gene lookup returns CDR1 LNHDA and CDR2 SQIVND (reference sequence). In DNA, the CDR3 is TGTGCCAGTAGTCCTGTGACAGGGGGATATACTGAAGCTTTCTTT. It encodes CASSPVTGGYTEAFF. Using reference TRBV19 and TRBJ1-1 for the parts outside the CDR3, the full variable domain is DGGITQSPKYLFRKEGQNVTLSCEQNLNHDAMYWYRQDPGQGLRLIYYSQIVNDFQKGDIAEGYSVSREKKESFPLTVTSAQKNPTAFYLCASSPVTGGYTEAFFGQGTRLTVV.

The chain employs TRBV5-1 and TRBJ2-7; 9 nucleotides match TRBD2. The V segment lost 2 bases and the J segment 0 bases; nucleotides outside the gene matches: 6. This CDR3 is 16 amino acids long. Germline CDR1 is SGHRS and CDR2 is YFSETQ. In nucleotides, the CDR3 is TGCGCCAGCAGCTTATCGACTAGCGGCACCTCCTACGAGCAGTACTTC. Amino acids: CASSLSTSGTSYEQYF.

In nucleotides, the CDR3 is TGTGCCAGCAGCGTAGCTGGGGACTCGGCTTATGGCTACACCTTC. Its protein product is CASSVAGDSAYGYTF. The V gene is TRBV9, the J gene TRBJ1-2, with a weak D call TRBD1 (5 bases). Germline CDR1 is SGDLS and CDR2 is YYNGEE. The V and J ends lost 0 bases and 5 bases respectively, with 14 bases between them. The CDR3 runs 15 residues.

The rearrangement joins TRBV6-5 to TRBJ2-7; D gene ambiguous. Deletions cut 6 bases from V and 4 bases from J, with 13 bases between. This CDR3 is built from 13 residues. Looked up from germline, CDR1 is MNHEY and CDR2 is SVGAGI. DNA for the CDR3: TGTGCCAGCAGCCCCGACAAAGAGTACGAGCAGTACTTC. This encodes CASSPDKEYEQYF.

The chain links TRBV30 to TRBJ1-2; the match to TRBD1 covers 7 bases. CDR1 is GTSNPN and CDR2 is SVGIG in the germline V gene (reference sequence). Trimming removed 3 bases from V and 0 bases from J; junction bases left unmatched: 4. This CDR3 is built from 14 residues. CDR3 in amino acids: CAWRGQGANYGYTF. The DNA for the CDR3 is TGTGCCTGGAGGGGGCAGGGGGCTAACTATGGCTACACCTTC.

This clone was seen once. This chain connects TRBV6-5 to TRBJ2-3; TRBD2 matches 9 bases. Germline values: CDR1 MNHEY, CDR2 SVGAGI. The V and J ends lost 6 bases and 0 bases, in that order; junction bases with no gene match: 4. CDR3 length: 15 residues. CDR3 protein: CASSFSGGSTDTQYF. The CDR3 nucleotides are TGTGCCAGCAGCTTTAGCGGGGGAAGCACAGATACGCAGTATTTT.

The J gene is TRBJ1-1, the V gene TRBV6-5, with D perhaps TRBD1 (5 bases). The germline V and J ends were trimmed by 5 bases and 8 bases, with 15 bases remaining between them. This CDR3 region has 13 residues. The germline V gene has CDR1 MNHEY and CDR2 SVGAGI. In DNA, the CDR3 is TGTGCCAGCAGTCCGCCCGGACATTCGGAAGCTTTCTTT. This codes for CASSPPGHSEAFF.

The rearrangement joins TRBV6-1 to TRBJ2-3; 9 nucleotides align to TRBD2. Germline-derived CDR1 and CDR2 are MNHNS and SASEGT. The CDR3 is 17 residues long. V was clipped by 0 bases and J by 2 bases; unmatched bases: 6. The CDR3 DNA reads TGTGCCAGCAGTGAAGCGCAGCTAGCGGGGACCACAGATACGCAGTATTTT. Translating it yields CASSEAQLAGTTDTQYF.

The V gene is TRBV2, the J gene TRBJ1-1, with 9 bases that match TRBD1. Losses at the gene ends were 6 bases for V and 1 base for J; bases not matched to a gene: 6. CDR3 length: 15 residues. Germline CDR1 SNHLY, CDR2 FYNNEI. As DNA, the CDR3 is TGTGCCAGCAGCAGGGACAGGGTGGGGAACACTGAAGCTTTCTTT. This gives the protein CASSRDRVGNTEAFF.